The clone carrying this TCR beta chain occurred a few times. This entry belongs to a study of blood T cell repertoires in COVID-19. As for the study in general: Collection of acute and convalescent COVID-19 samples took place in the United States, Italy and Spain. Nucleic acid was either cDNA or gDNA, and it came from T cells, B-cell-depleted T cells, or PBMCs.

Original analysis: Amplification with reference gene primers provided the estimates of nucleated cell counts. Generated by immunoSEQ multiplex PCR, the TCRdb table keeps only in-frame clones and is missing some. That table supplies the V and J calls and clone size; D and trimming were determined from the DNA. The repertoire holds about 140,000 clones, with around 86% as singletons. The TCR was taken from a woman older than 75 with acute or convalescent COVID-19. Sequenced input: peripheral blood.

The CDR3: CASSPQELPQYF. The CDR3 DNA is TGTGCCAGCTCACCCCAAGAGCTTCCCCAGTACTTC. The V and J genes are TRBV18 and TRBJ2-5, with D uncertain. CDR3 size: 12 residues. Per germline, CDR1 KGHSH and CDR2 LQKENI. Trimming pared 3 bases from V and 9 bases from J, leaving 11 bases between.